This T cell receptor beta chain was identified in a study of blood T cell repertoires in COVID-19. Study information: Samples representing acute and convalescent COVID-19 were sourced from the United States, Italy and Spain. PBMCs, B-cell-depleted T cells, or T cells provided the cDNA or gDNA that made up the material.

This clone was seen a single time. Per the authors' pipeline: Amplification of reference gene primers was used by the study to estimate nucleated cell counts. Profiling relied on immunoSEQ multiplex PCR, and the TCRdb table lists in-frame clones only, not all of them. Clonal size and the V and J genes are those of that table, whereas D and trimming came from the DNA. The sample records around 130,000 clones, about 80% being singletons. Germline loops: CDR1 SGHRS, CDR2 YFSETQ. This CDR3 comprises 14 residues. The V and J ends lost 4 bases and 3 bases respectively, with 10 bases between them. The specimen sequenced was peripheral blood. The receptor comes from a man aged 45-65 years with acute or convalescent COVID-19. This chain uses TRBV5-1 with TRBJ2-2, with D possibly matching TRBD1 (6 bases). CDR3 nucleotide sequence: TGCGCCAGCAGCCGGCAGGGGTACACCGGGGAGCTGTTTTTT. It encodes CASSRQGYTGELFF.